This T cell receptor (beta chain) comes out of a study of Japanese encephalitis immunity and Zika vaccine responses (TCRdb year 2021). Background on the whole study: Included participants received three 5.0 ug doses of alum-adjuvanted ZPIV at weeks 0, 4 and 28. A two-dose regimen of JEV vaccine (IXIARO), with doses given 28 days apart, was administered to eleven to twelve participants two to three months before the first ZPIV dose. Before ZPIV, over eleven participants got a single dose of YFV vaccine (YF-VAX), while several participants were flavivirus-naive. More than 5 representative participants from each pre-vaccination group were selected for TCR sequencing, using samples from week 0 (after pre-vaccination and before ZPIV) and week 52. In addition, the TCR repertoires of a few flavivirus-naive individuals were analyzed at weeks 2, 6 and 52 after ZPIV vaccination began. For stimulation, either ZIKV structural-protein peptide pools divided into flavivirus-conserved and non-conserved sets were used, or JEV or YFV peptides matching the pre-vaccination. The ZIKV peptides, 15-mers that overlapped by 11 residues, were chosen for containing NetMHCpan/NetMHCII-predicted epitopes with affinity below 50 nM. The study tested whether CD4 T cell responses to the Zika vaccine were shaped by prior Japanese encephalitis virus (JEV) or yellow fever virus (YFV) vaccination. Broader findings and caveats from the paper: The samples grouped by participant and showed no similarity across individuals, which suggests that no public TCRs were detected. After ZPIV, repertoire richness of CD4 T cells responding to conserved ZIKV epitopes significantly decreased in JEV-pre-vaccinated donors. CD8 T cell responses to ZIKV peptide pools were of very low magnitude and seen in only a few individuals. Peptide-pool deconvolution was not performed because of sample size limitations, and consequently the individual peptides driving cross-reactive responses were not identified. The analysis was restricted to a subset of trial participants with three doses and adequate samples, and the entire vaccinated cohort was not analyzed. Repertoire similarity across time-points and stimulations was higher in JEV-pre-vaccinated donors than in YFV-pre-vaccinated donors, indicating more clonotypes shared between ZIKV and JEV stimulation.

Trimming at the junction amounts to 7 bases on V and 7 bases on J, and the germline ends lie 16 bases apart. The CDR3 sequence holds 14 residues, the cysteine and phenylalanine included. Kept here is only the CDR3 DNA, which spans 42 bases and is read in frame from base 1. This clonotype is regarded as medium-sized (0.01 to 0.1%). No much larger clone exists at a distance of one base, and base qualities are not known. PBMCs were labeled with CellTrace CFSE and were cultured for more than 5 days in RPMI containing about 8% human serum plus peptide pools at roughly 1 ug/mL each. On a BD FACSAria, proliferating CD4 T cells were sorted without fixation as live CD56-CD19-CD16-CD3+CD4+ CFSE-low cells. Enrolled adults were healthy and were found to be seronegative for ZIKV, JEV, YFV, DENV and WNV by microneutralization screening. Samples were obtained from a phase 1, double-blinded, randomized, placebo-controlled trial of an alum-adjuvanted Zika purified-inactivated virus (ZPIV) vaccine. Peripheral blood mononuclear cells were isolated by standard procedure and stored frozen in liquid nitrogen until use.

Libraries were prepared through 5' RACE. Before sequencing, the TCRbeta libraries were pooled in proportion to the number of cells sorted for each library. Total RNA was extracted from the sorted cells with RNAzol RT, and cDNA was synthesized using an oligo(dT) primer and a template-switching oligo. The TCRbeta V-CDR3-J region was amplified by PCR between a SMARTer oligo primer and a TCRbeta constant-region primer using Kapa HiFi. A second PCR added Illumina adaptors and sample-specific index barcodes, with HighPrep bead cleanup and Bioanalyzer confirmation of a roughly 650 bp band. The libraries were sequenced on an Illumina MiSeq using 2x151 bp paired-end reads. On the authors' methods: An in-house Java program demultiplexed the reads, and MiXCR assigned TCRbeta annotations and counted clonotypes. Repertoire overlap was assessed with Morisita-Horn indices from the R package vegan, and UPGMA clustering and Circos plots of recurring clonotypes were generated. Shannon diversity and richness were normalized to the highest possible value given the input cell numbers, yielding values from 0 to 1. CDR3beta sequences were aligned using MUSCLE, distances were calculated using SeqinR, and multidimensional scaling was plotted in R. Clones were called with MiXCR by TCRdb after fastp trimmed the public reads at Q25, and only in-frame beta chains were retained. Rows with one shared CDR3 protein collapse into an entry with the most common genes and DNA. The V and J calls follow TCRdb's processing rather than the paper's. The sample table contains 500 or so distinct CDR3 sequences; only one count was recorded for about 1.8% of them. The ten biggest clones cover 24% of the sample.

Recombination connected TRBV12-3 or TRBV12-4 to TRBJ2-2, and the D gene may be TRBD1, 5 bases matching. The sample here was antigen-activated CD4+ T cells from blood, cultured, taken during a Zika inactivated vaccine study. This receptor was taken from an adult woman who received an inactivated Zika virus vaccine. The encoded CDR3 is CASTLQGWIGELFF. In nucleotide form, the sequence is TGTGCCAGCACCCTCCAGGGATGGATCGGGGAGCTGTTTTTT.